These T cell receptor beta chains were read from a single sample in a study of blood T cell repertoires in COVID-19. Data came from immunoSEQ multiplex PCR; TCRdb stores just in-frame clones and leaves some out. Among 200,000 or so clones listed, 86% were seen once. Sequenced input: peripheral blood. The receptors originated from a woman aged 45 to 65 with acute or convalescent COVID-19. CDR3s include the opening cysteine and the closing phenylalanine or tryptophan. D genes are given only for firm matches. Expanded clones are given a class, and other clones once, few, many or no size at all.

abundance: -
d_gene: -
j_gene: TRBJ1-4
v_gene: TRBV3-1/TRBV3-2
CDR3aa: CASSAFGGPPNEKLFF
CDR3nt: TGTGCCAGCAGCGCCTTCGGGGGTCCGCCTAATGAAAAACTGTTTTTT

abundance: -
d_gene: TRBD2
j_gene: TRBJ2-7
v_gene: TRBV3-1/TRBV3-2
CDR3aa: CASSPSGIADEQYF
CDR3nt: TGTGCCAGCAGCCCTAGCGGGATCGCCGACGAGCAGTACTTC

abundance: -
d_gene: TRBD1
j_gene: TRBJ1-2
v_gene: TRBV10-2
CDR3aa: CASRGDRGLLNYGYTF
CDR3nt: TGCGCCAGCAGGGGTGACAGGGGACTTCTTAACTATGGCTACACCTTC

abundance: -
d_gene: TRBD2
j_gene: TRBJ2-1
v_gene: TRBV7-3
CDR3aa: CASSPALAGGPIEQFF
CDR3nt: TGTGCCAGCAGCCCCGCCCTAGCGGGGGGGCCTATTGAGCAGTTCTTC

abundance: -
d_gene: -
j_gene: TRBJ1-5
v_gene: TRBV7-2
CDR3aa: CASSFDSYNQPQHF
CDR3nt: TGTGCCAGCAGCTTCGACAGTTACAATCAGCCCCAGCATTTT

abundance: -
d_gene: -
j_gene: TRBJ2-3
v_gene: TRBV24-1
CDR3aa: CATSGTTDTQYF
CDR3nt: TGTGCCACCAGTGGCACTACAGATACGCAGTATTTT

abundance: -
d_gene: -
j_gene: TRBJ2-5
v_gene: TRBV6-5
CDR3aa: CASGGRETQYF
CDR3nt: TGTGCCAGCGGAGGCCGGGAGACCCAGTACTTC

abundance: -
d_gene: TRBD2
j_gene: TRBJ2-3
v_gene: TRBV6-2/TRBV6-3
CDR3aa: CASSYSPGLAGLDTQYF
CDR3nt: TGTGCCAGCAGTTACTCGCCGGGACTAGCGGGATTAGATACGCAGTATTTT

abundance: -
d_gene: -
j_gene: TRBJ1-6
v_gene: TRBV19
CDR3aa: CASKDRAGGSPLHF
CDR3nt: TGTGCCAGTAAGGACAGAGCGGGGGGTTCACCCCTCCACTTT

abundance: once
d_gene: -
j_gene: TRBJ1-1
v_gene: TRBV5-4
CDR3aa: CASSLLGTNAEAFF
CDR3nt: TGTGCCAGCAGCTTGCTCGGGACAAACGCTGAAGCTTTCTTT

abundance: -
d_gene: TRBD2
j_gene: TRBJ2-2
v_gene: TRBV18
CDR3aa: CASSPRGGASLGELFF
CDR3nt: TGTGCCAGCTCACCACGGGGAGGGGCCAGCCTCGGGGAGCTGTTTTTT

abundance: -
d_gene: -
j_gene: TRBJ2-7
v_gene: TRBV23-1
CDR3aa: CASSHHFRQLFAYEQYF
CDR3nt: TGCGCCAGCAGTCATCATTTTAGACAACTCTTCGCCTACGAGCAGTACTTC

abundance: -
d_gene: -
j_gene: TRBJ1-4
v_gene: TRBV11-2
CDR3aa: CASSLGPANEKLFF
CDR3nt: TGTGCCAGCAGCTTGGGCCCGGCGAATGAAAAACTGTTTTTT

abundance: -
d_gene: TRBD2
j_gene: TRBJ2-2
v_gene: TRBV7-9
CDR3aa: CASSLTSGLTGELFF
CDR3nt: TGTGCCAGCAGCTTAACTAGCGGACTTACCGGGGAGCTGTTTTTT

abundance: -
d_gene: -
j_gene: TRBJ2-3
v_gene: TRBV30
CDR3aa: CAWTGTDTQYF
CDR3nt: TGTGCCTGGACAGGCACAGATACGCAGTATTTT

abundance: once
d_gene: -
j_gene: TRBJ1-2
v_gene: TRBV7-2
CDR3aa: CASSLAPGGTPNGYTF
CDR3nt: TGTGCCAGCAGCTTAGCTCCGGGGGGGACGCCCAATGGCTACACCTTC

abundance: -
d_gene: TRBD1
j_gene: TRBJ2-4
v_gene: TRBV7-2
CDR3aa: CASSLGGTGGAGVKNIQYF
CDR3nt: TGTGCCAGCAGCTTAGGGGGAACAGGGGGCGCTGGGGTCAAAAACATTCAGTACTTC

abundance: -
d_gene: TRBD2
j_gene: TRBJ2-1
v_gene: TRBV6-5
CDR3aa: CASSRGLVTYNEQFF
CDR3nt: TGTGCCAGCAGTCGGGGACTAGTAACGTACAATGAGCAGTTCTTC

abundance: -
d_gene: -
j_gene: TRBJ2-4
v_gene: TRBV25-1
CDR3aa: CASSESTGHSNIQYF
CDR3nt: TGTGCCAGCAGTGAATCCACAGGCCATTCAAACATTCAGTACTTC

abundance: -
d_gene: -
j_gene: TRBJ1-2
v_gene: TRBV7-9
CDR3aa: CASSRYPGLWGYTF
CDR3nt: TGTGCCAGCAGCCGATACCCGGGACTTTGGGGCTACACCTTC

abundance: -
d_gene: TRBD2
j_gene: TRBJ2-1
v_gene: TRBV27
CDR3aa: CASSGGLATYNEQFF
CDR3nt: TGTGCCAGCAGTGGGGGACTAGCGACCTACAATGAGCAGTTCTTC

abundance: once
d_gene: TRBD2
j_gene: TRBJ2-7
v_gene: TRBV19
CDR3aa: CASSSYTSVEQYF
CDR3nt: TGTGCCAGTAGTAGTTATACTAGCGTCGAGCAGTACTTC

abundance: -
d_gene: TRBD1
j_gene: TRBJ1-1
v_gene: TRBV28
CDR3aa: CASSLTGGGDEAFF
CDR3nt: TGTGCCAGCAGTTTAACAGGGGGCGGGGATGAAGCTTTCTTT

abundance: -
d_gene: TRBD1
j_gene: TRBJ1-4
v_gene: TRBV5-5
CDR3aa: CASKAQGAMDEKLFF
CDR3nt: TGTGCCAGCAAAGCACAGGGGGCGATGGATGAAAAACTGTTTTTT

abundance: -
d_gene: -
j_gene: TRBJ2-7
v_gene: TRBV19
CDR3aa: CASSGWSGASYEQYF
CDR3nt: TGTGCCAGTAGTGGTTGGTCAGGGGCTTCCTACGAGCAGTACTTC

abundance: once
d_gene: TRBD2
j_gene: TRBJ2-5
v_gene: TRBV24-1
CDR3aa: CATSDLHHPRAGAGFQETQYF
CDR3nt: TGTGCCACCAGTGATTTGCACCATCCCCGGGCAGGAGCGGGATTCCAAGAGACCCAGTACTTC

abundance: -
d_gene: TRBD1
j_gene: TRBJ2-3
v_gene: TRBV7-2
CDR3aa: CASSWASQGGTDTQYF
CDR3nt: TGTGCCAGCAGCTGGGCTAGCCAGGGGGGCACAGATACGCAGTATTTT

abundance: -
d_gene: TRBD1
j_gene: TRBJ2-2
v_gene: TRBV2
CDR3aa: CASSDRGRNTGELFF
CDR3nt: TGTGCCAGCAGTGACAGGGGGCGGAACACCGGGGAGCTGTTTTTT

abundance: -
d_gene: TRBD2
j_gene: TRBJ2-3
v_gene: TRBV7-7
CDR3aa: CASSLGGTRTDTQYF
CDR3nt: TGTGCCAGCAGCTTAGGGGGGACTAGGACAGATACGCAGTATTTT

abundance: -
d_gene: TRBD2
j_gene: TRBJ2-3
v_gene: TRBV9
CDR3aa: CASSVEREPTDTQYF
CDR3nt: TGTGCCAGCAGCGTAGAGCGGGAGCCAACAGATACGCAGTATTTT

abundance: -
d_gene: -
j_gene: TRBJ1-4
v_gene: TRBV4-1
CDR3aa: CASSRIGVNEKLFF
CDR3nt: TGCGCCAGCAGCCGCATCGGGGTTAATGAAAAACTGTTTTTT

abundance: -
d_gene: -
j_gene: TRBJ1-2
v_gene: TRBV24-1
CDR3aa: CATSDPAVYGYTF
CDR3nt: TGTGCCACCAGTGATCCAGCGGTCTATGGCTACACCTTC

abundance: once
d_gene: TRBD1
j_gene: TRBJ1-6
v_gene: TRBV5-4
CDR3aa: CASSSQGVDNSPLHF
CDR3nt: TGTGCCAGCAGTAGCCAGGGGGTAGATAATTCACCCCTCCACTTT

abundance: -
d_gene: TRBD2
j_gene: TRBJ2-2
v_gene: TRBV19
CDR3aa: CASSVWGTSGRAGELFF
CDR3nt: TGTGCCAGTAGCGTATGGGGGACTAGCGGGAGAGCCGGGGAGCTGTTTTTT

abundance: -
d_gene: -
j_gene: TRBJ1-1
v_gene: TRBV19
CDR3aa: CASSIPQGMNTEAFF
CDR3nt: TGTGCCAGTAGTATACCCCAGGGTATGAACACTGAAGCTTTCTTT

abundance: -
d_gene: -
j_gene: TRBJ1-1
v_gene: TRBV23-1
CDR3aa: CASSQSGDTEAFF
CDR3nt: TGCGCCAGCAGTCAATCGGGAGACACTGAAGCTTTCTTT

abundance: -
d_gene: TRBD1
j_gene: TRBJ1-1
v_gene: TRBV7-9
CDR3aa: CASSSYRGVRTEAFF
CDR3nt: TGTGCCAGCAGCTCCTACAGGGGAGTGAGGACTGAAGCTTTCTTT

abundance: -
d_gene: TRBD2
j_gene: TRBJ2-3
v_gene: TRBV30
CDR3aa: CAWGGASGRTDTQYF
CDR3nt: TGTGCCTGGGGTGGGGCTAGCGGGAGAACAGATACGCAGTATTTT

abundance: -
d_gene: -
j_gene: TRBJ1-5
v_gene: TRBV10-2
CDR3aa: CASTQGLGNQPQHF
CDR3nt: TGCGCCAGCACCCAGGGATTGGGTAATCAGCCCCAGCATTTT

abundance: -
d_gene: TRBD1
j_gene: TRBJ1-2
v_gene: TRBV7-9
CDR3aa: CASSLDRGPNGYTF
CDR3nt: TGTGCCAGCAGCTTAGACAGGGGGCCAAATGGCTACACCTTC

abundance: -
d_gene: -
j_gene: TRBJ2-3
v_gene: TRBV6-2/TRBV6-3
CDR3aa: CASSYSVAPDTQYF
CDR3nt: TGTGCCAGCAGTTACTCGGTAGCCCCAGATACGCAGTATTTT

abundance: -
d_gene: TRBD1
j_gene: TRBJ2-3
v_gene: TRBV4-2
CDR3aa: CASSRGQGGEDTQYF
CDR3nt: TGTGCCAGCAGCCGGGGACAGGGTGGTGAAGATACGCAGTATTTT

abundance: -
d_gene: TRBD2
j_gene: TRBJ2-5
v_gene: TRBV3-1/TRBV3-2
CDR3aa: CASSTSGNQETQYF
CDR3nt: TGTGCCAGCTCGACTAGCGGAAACCAAGAGACCCAGTACTTC

abundance: -
d_gene: TRBD2
j_gene: TRBJ2-1
v_gene: TRBV18
CDR3aa: CASSPPQRGALGEQFF
CDR3nt: TGTGCCAGCTCACCACCCCAGCGGGGGGCTTTGGGTGAGCAGTTCTTC

abundance: -
d_gene: -
j_gene: TRBJ1-2
v_gene: TRBV27
CDR3aa: CASSLGGAYNYGYTF
CDR3nt: TGTGCCAGCAGTTTAGGGGGGGCTTATAACTATGGCTACACCTTC

abundance: -
d_gene: -
j_gene: TRBJ2-7
v_gene: TRBV7-9
CDR3aa: CASSPEGGIYEQYF
CDR3nt: TGTGCCAGCAGTCCTGAGGGTGGAATCTACGAGCAGTACTTC

abundance: -
d_gene: -
j_gene: TRBJ2-1
v_gene: TRBV5-1
CDR3aa: CASSPEGPYNEQFF
CDR3nt: TGCGCCAGCAGCCCGGAGGGACCTTACAATGAGCAGTTCTTC

abundance: -
d_gene: TRBD2
j_gene: TRBJ2-7
v_gene: TRBV7-6
CDR3aa: CASSLGRGGLSYEQYF
CDR3nt: TGTGCCAGCAGCTTAGGGCGGGGGGGCCTCTCCTACGAGCAGTACTTC

abundance: -
d_gene: -
j_gene: TRBJ2-7
v_gene: TRBV7-6
CDR3aa: CASSLGSLSSYEQYF
CDR3nt: TGTGCCAGCAGCTTAGGATCCTTGAGCTCCTACGAGCAGTACTTC

abundance: few
d_gene: -
j_gene: TRBJ2-5
v_gene: TRBV15
CDR3aa: CATSRVGAEETQYF
CDR3nt: TGTGCCACCAGCAGAGTAGGGGCAGAAGAGACCCAGTACTTC

abundance: -
d_gene: TRBD1
j_gene: TRBJ2-2
v_gene: TRBV7-8
CDR3aa: CAHGQGDTGELFF
CDR3nt: TGTGCCCACGGACAGGGCGACACCGGGGAGCTGTTTTTT